Presented here are 7 T cell receptor beta chains from one specimen sequenced in a study of cytomegalovirus exposure and HLA in healthy donors. Sequencing used immunoSEQ multiplex PCR; TCRdb keeps in-frame clones, though not all of them. The sample includes 250,000 to 350,000 clones, roughly 90% of them seen just once. The source material was PBMCs. All receptors come from a woman aged 30 to 39 in good health and CMV-seropositive.

This sequence joins TRBV19 and TRBJ2-3; D gene uncertain. Germline lookup yields CDR1 LNHDA and CDR2 SQIVND (reference sequence). The CDR3 is 13 amino acids. Between the trimmed V and J ends, which lost 3 bases and 5 bases, there was a span of 9 bases. The chain's CDR3 is CASSILLLDTQYF. DNA of the CDR3: TGTGCCAGTAGTATCCTCCTCCTAGATACGCAGTATTTT.

The gene calls are TRBV10-1 and TRBJ2-7; 11 bases line up with TRBD2. The CDR3 spans 15 residues. The V gene end was trimmed by 6 bases and the J gene end by 1 base; junction bases not matched to a gene: 5. The germline V gene has CDR1 WNHNN and CDR2 SYGVQD (reference sequence). CDR3 residues: CASSRLAGPSYEQYF. CDR3 in DNA: TGCGCCAGCAGCAGACTAGCGGGGCCGTCCTACGAGCAGTACTTC.

V is TRBV7-3 and J is TRBJ2-1; TRBD1 aligns across 7 bases. CDR1 and CDR2 (germline): SGHTA, FQGTGA. This CDR3 is built from 16 residues. V lost 4 bases to trimming and J lost 10 bases; unmatched junction nucleotides: 16. In DNA form, the CDR3 reads TGTGCCAGCAGCTCCACGACCGGGACAGCGAGACTAGAGCAGTTCTTC. It is translated as CASSSTTGTARLEQFF.

This clone showed up just a few times. The chain has TRBV15 and TRBJ2-3; 10 positions agree with TRBD2. This CDR3 has 18 amino acids. The V segment lost 0 bases and the J segment 4 bases; nucleotides outside the gene matches: 10. The germline gives CDR1 LNHNV, CDR2 YYDKDF (reference sequence). The CDR3 protein is CATSRDFGLAGEPDTQYF. For the CDR3, the DNA is TGTGCCACCAGCAGAGATTTTGGGCTAGCGGGAGAACCAGATACGCAGTATTTT.

This sequence joins TRBV5-1 and TRBJ2-7; D gene ambiguous. V lost 5 bases and J 5 bases, leaving 23 bases between the germline ends. CDR1 is SGHRS and CDR2 is YFSETQ in the germline V gene. The CDR3 is 16 residues long. The CDR3 DNA follows: TGCGCCAGCAGGCAACTCCAGAACCTCCCATGGGACGAGCAGTACTTC. This codes for CASRQLQNLPWDEQYF.

The chain couples TRBV19 to TRBJ1-1, with no clear D. Germline V lookup: CDR1 LNHDA, CDR2 SQIVND (reference sequence). This CDR3 has 13 residues. The V and J ends lost 5 bases and 6 bases respectively, with 13 bases between them. Written as DNA, the CDR3 is TGTGCCAGTAGTGACCTGGGAGGCTCTGAAGCTTTCTTT. It codes for CASSDLGGSEAFF.

The chain uses TRBV5-4 and TRBJ2-1, with a possible D match to TRBD2 (6 bases). CDR1 SGHNT and CDR2 YYREEE come from the germline V gene (reference sequence). This CDR3 is 15 amino acids long. Deletions cut 0 bases from V and 5 bases from J, with 12 bases between. The CDR3 sequence is CASSLDSGDDNEQFF. CDR3 DNA sequence: TGTGCCAGCAGCTTGGACTCGGGGGACGACAATGAGCAGTTCTTC. Supplemented by reference TRBV5-4 and TRBJ2-1, the full variable domain reads ETGVTQSPTHLIKTRGQQVTLRCSSQSGHNTVSWYQQALGQGPQFIFQYYREEENGRGNFPPRFSGLQFPNYSSELNVNALELDDSALYLCASSLDSGDDNEQFFGPGTRLTVL.